Listed below are T cell receptor beta chains from one sample, sequenced in a study of OX40 agonist ivuxolimab in advanced cancers. TCRdb's copy holds only in-frame clones and misses some; the assay was immunoSEQ multiplex PCR. This sample yields over 25,000 clones, of which over 75% are seen a single time; roughly 50% belongs to the top ten. The material sequenced was CD4+ or CD8+ T cells sorted from blood, taken in a trial of the OX40 agonist ivuxolimab. These receptors all come from an adult with an advanced solid tumor such as melanoma, head and neck, liver or kidney cancer. Each CDR3 is given with its conserved first and last residue. A D gene is named only where the DNA matches it firmly. Only part of the rows carry a size: once, few, many, or a class if the clone is expanded.

d_call clone_size j_call v_call cdr3_length cdr3_nt cdr3_aa
. . TRBJ1-1 TRBV2 14 TGTGCCACCCCAGGTGGGTTTGGTAGCACTGAAGCTTTCTTT CATPGGFGSTEAFF
TRBD1 . TRBJ1-4 TRBV11-2 15 TGTGCCAGCAGCGTGTCAGGGGGCGAAGATGAAAAACTGTTTTTT CASSVSGGEDEKLFF
TRBD1 . TRBJ2-7 TRBV27 14 TGTGCCAGCAGCCTCGGGACAGGGGTCAACGAGCAGTACTTC CASSLGTGVNEQYF
TRBD2 . TRBJ2-3 TRBV9 17 TGTGCCAGCAGCGTAGTTCCCAGCGGGGGTATTACAGATACGCAGTATTTT CASSVVPSGGITDTQYF
. . TRBJ2-1 TRBV11-2 13 TGTGCCAGCAGCCCCCCGGGGCGCAATGAGCAGTTCTTC CASSPPGRNEQFF
TRBD2 few TRBJ2-1 TRBV4-2 14 TGTGCCAGCAGCCAAGTAGGAGCGGGGGATGAGCAGTTCTTC CASSQVGAGDEQFF
. . TRBJ1-1 TRBV19 12 TGTGCCAGTATAAGGGGGTACACTGAAGCTTTCTTT CASIRGYTEAFF
TRBD1 . TRBJ2-7 TRBV6-6 15 TGTGCCAGCAGCCAACTCGGACAGGCTGAGGACGAGCAGTACTTC CASSQLGQAEDEQYF
TRBD1 . TRBJ1-1 TRBV19 12 TGTGCCAGTAGTGCAGGGGGCACTGAAGCTTTCTTT CASSAGGTEAFF
. . TRBJ2-3 TRBV15 16 TGTGCCACCAGCCCCACTGGAGGGCTAACCACAGATACGCAGTATTTT CATSPTGGLTTDTQYF
. . TRBJ1-1 TRBV5-4 16 TGTGCCAGCAGCTTTGGTCCTCGGGGGATGAACACTGAAGCTTTCTTT CASSFGPRGMNTEAFF
. . TRBJ1-3 TRBV28 14 TGTGCCAGCAGTTTAGTGGGCTCTGGAAACACCATATATTTT CASSLVGSGNTIYF
TRBD1 . TRBJ2-5 TRBV5-8 14 TGTGCCAGCAGCGCGACAGGGGTCGTAGAGACCCAGTACTTC CASSATGVVETQYF
. . TRBJ1-1 TRBV4-3 14 TGCGCCAGCAGCCAGGACAGCCAGAACACTGAAGCTTTCTTT CASSQDSQNTEAFF
. few TRBJ2-5 TRBV4-1 15 TGCGCCAGCAGCCAAGACGACAGCGCACGGGAGACCCAGTACTTC CASSQDDSARETQYF
. . TRBJ1-2 TRBV11-1 16 TGTGCCAGCAGCCGTTGGACAGCCTCCCCGGACTATGGCTACACCTTC CASSRWTASPDYGYTF
TRBD1 . TRBJ1-1 TRBV30 14 TGTGCCTGCTACGGACAGGGGGCTCGGGTTGAAGCTTTCTTT CACYGQGARVEAFF
. . TRBJ1-1 TRBV28 12 TGTGCCAGCAGTCCCGGACAGTTTGAAGCTTTCTTT CASSPGQFEAFF
TRBD2 . TRBJ2-7 TRBV6-1 15 TGTGCCAGCAGTGAACAAGCGGGGGGGCCGTACGAGCAGTACTTC CASSEQAGGPYEQYF
TRBD1 . TRBJ1-4 TRBV28 17 TGTGCCAGCAGTTTGGGGACAGACCTTGCAACTAATGAAAAACTGTTTTTT CASSLGTDLATNEKLFF